This record covers a single T cell receptor (beta chain). Individuals aged about 18 to 89 years were recruited from about two dozen US areas. These data belong to a study of blood T cell repertoires in COVID-19. Study as a whole: Italy, Spain and the United States were the sources of the convalescent and acute COVID-19 samples.

Sequenced by immunoSEQ multiplex PCR; TCRdb stores in-frame clones only, minus some. The sample contains around 320,000 clones, 85% to 90% of which appear only once. The source material was PBMCs or T cells enriched from blood (not recorded which). The TCR originated in a woman between 18 and 29 years old with acute COVID-19.

The CDR3 sequence: CASNIQGTGNEKLFF. The DNA of the CDR3 is TGTGCCAGCAATATACAAGGGACAGGGAATGAAAAACTGTTTTTT. The chain recombines TRBV6-5 with TRBJ1-4; 9 bases agree with TRBD1. V dropped 7 bases and J dropped 5; count of bases not matched to a gene: 8. Germline CDR1 reads MNHEY; CDR2 reads SVGAGI. There are 15 residues in the CDR3.